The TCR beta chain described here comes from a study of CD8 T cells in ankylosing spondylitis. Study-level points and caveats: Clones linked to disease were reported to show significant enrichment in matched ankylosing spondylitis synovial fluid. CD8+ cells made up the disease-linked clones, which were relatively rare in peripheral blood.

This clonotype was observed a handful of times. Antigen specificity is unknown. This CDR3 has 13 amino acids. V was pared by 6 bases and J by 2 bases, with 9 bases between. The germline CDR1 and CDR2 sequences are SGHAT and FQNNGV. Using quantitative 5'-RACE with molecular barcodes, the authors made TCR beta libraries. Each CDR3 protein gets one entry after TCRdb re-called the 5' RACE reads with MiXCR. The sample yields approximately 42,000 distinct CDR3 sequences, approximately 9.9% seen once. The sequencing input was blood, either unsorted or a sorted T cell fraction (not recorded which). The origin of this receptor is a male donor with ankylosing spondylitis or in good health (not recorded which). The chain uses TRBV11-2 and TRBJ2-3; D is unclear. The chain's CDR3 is CASRSRPTDTQYF. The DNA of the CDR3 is TGTGCCAGCAGATCGAGACCCACAGATACGCAGTATTTT.